This T cell receptor (beta chain) was captured in a study of identical twins. The CDR3 runs to 12 residues. CDR1 and CDR2 (germline): SEHNR, FQNEAQ (reference sequence). Trimming left V 5 bases short and J 5 bases short, with 10 bases between. Using its own MiXCR run on the 5' RACE reads, TCRdb lists one record per CDR3 protein. This repertoire shows about 920,000 distinct CDR3 sequences, approximately 13% found once; its top ten account for around 1.6%. This clonotype was seen a handful of times. The same sample was also studied in work on yellow fever vaccine responses in identical twins.

This TCR derives from a woman in her late teens or twenties in good health. The chain carries TRBV7-9 and TRBJ2-7; a possible D gene is TRBD1 (5 bases). The sequenced sample consisted of PBMCs. This CDR3 is CASSPWGDEQYF. The CDR3 DNA sequence: TGTGCCAGCAGCCCTTGGGGCGACGAGCAGTACTTC.